This T cell receptor beta chain was found in a study of T cells after yellow fever vaccination. Germline CDR1 SGHTA, CDR2 FQGNSA. The CDR3 is 13 residues long. The V end was cut by 5 bases, the J end by 3 bases, with 7 bases between. Study observations and caveats: Most primary-vaccination clones reappeared after the booster (approximately 95% CD4, 85% to 90% CD8). It was a small share of clonotypes that appeared in both CD4 and CD8 compartments.

The study made its TCR cDNA through 5'RACE template switching. That step introduced a universal primer site along with UMIs. TCRdb re-called the 5' RACE reads with MiXCR, one entry per CDR3 protein. The table shows 300,000 to 400,000 distinct CDR3 sequences, with approximately 11% occurring only once. With respect to this clonotype: No antigen is known for it.

The sequencing used CD4+ T cells sorted from PBMCs, collected 45 days after the yellow fever booster vaccination. The rearrangement uses TRBV7-2 and TRBJ2-2; D remains unclear. The sequence was collected from a man aged 18 to 29 who received the YFV17D yellow fever vaccine. The CDR3 sequence is CASSNWDTGELFF. The CDR3 DNA reads as TGTGCCAGCAGCAACTGGGACACCGGGGAGCTGTTTTTT. The whole variable domain, filled in from reference TRBV7-2 and TRBJ2-2, reads GAGVSQSPSNKVTEKGKDVELRCDPISGHTALYWYRQSLGQGLEFLIYFQGNSAPDKSGLPSDRFSAERTGGSVSTLTIQRTQQEDSAVYLCASSNWDTGELFFGEGSRLTVL.